This paragraph covers one TCR beta chain sequence. The source of the sample is a study of blood T cell repertoires in COVID-19. Study information: The origin of the acute and convalescent COVID-19 samples was the United States, Italy and Spain.

In the study's own analysis: How many nucleated cells were present was estimated from reference gene primer amplification. Produced via immunoSEQ multiplex PCR; TCRdb's table is partial and in-frame only. V and J calls and clone size follow that table, whereas D and trimming were derived from the DNA. The repertoire includes 130,000 to 150,000 clones, approximately 89% of them detected once, and around 1.5% sits in the top ten. The CDR3 has 15 amino acids. Per the germline V gene, CDR1 is LGHDT and CDR2 is YNNKEL (reference sequence). V lost 2 bases to trimming and J lost 2 bases, with 9 bases between them.

The sequenced sample was peripheral blood. The chain carries TRBV3-1 (or the pseudogene TRBV3-2) and TRBJ2-2, with a possible D match to TRBD1 (5 bases). The sequence came from a human donor in a cohort sampled during active COVID-19. CDR3 amino acids: CASSQWTLNTGELFF. CDR3 nucleotide sequence: TGTGCCAGCAGCCAATGGACACTAAACACCGGGGAGCTGTTTTTT.